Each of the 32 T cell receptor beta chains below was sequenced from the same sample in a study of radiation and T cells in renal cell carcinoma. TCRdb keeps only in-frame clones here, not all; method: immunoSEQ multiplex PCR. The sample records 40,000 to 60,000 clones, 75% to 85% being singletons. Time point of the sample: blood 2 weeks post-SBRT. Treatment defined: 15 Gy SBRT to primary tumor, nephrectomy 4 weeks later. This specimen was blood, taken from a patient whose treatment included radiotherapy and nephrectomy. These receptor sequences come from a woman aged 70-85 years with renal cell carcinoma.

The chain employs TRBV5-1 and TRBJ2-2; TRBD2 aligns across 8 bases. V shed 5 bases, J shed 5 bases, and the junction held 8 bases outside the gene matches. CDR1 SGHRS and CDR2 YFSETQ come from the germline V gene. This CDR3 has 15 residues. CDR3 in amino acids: CASRGGLAGTGELFF. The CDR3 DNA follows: TGCGCCAGCAGAGGTGGGCTAGCGGGTACCGGGGAGCTGTTTTTT.

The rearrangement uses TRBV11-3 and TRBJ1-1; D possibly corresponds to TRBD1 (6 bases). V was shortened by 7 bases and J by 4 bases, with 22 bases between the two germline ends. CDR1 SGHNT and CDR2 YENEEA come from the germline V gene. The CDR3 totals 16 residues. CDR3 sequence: CASITSSTGFGTEAFF. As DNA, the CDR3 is TGTGCCAGCATCACTTCTTCAACAGGGTTTGGCACTGAAGCTTTCTTT.

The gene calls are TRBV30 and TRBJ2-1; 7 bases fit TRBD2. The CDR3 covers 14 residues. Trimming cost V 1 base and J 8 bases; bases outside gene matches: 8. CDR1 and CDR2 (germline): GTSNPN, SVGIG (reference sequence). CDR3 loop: CAWSASSGGDEQFF. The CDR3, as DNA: TGTGCCTGGAGTGCTTCTAGCGGTGGGGATGAGCAGTTCTTC.

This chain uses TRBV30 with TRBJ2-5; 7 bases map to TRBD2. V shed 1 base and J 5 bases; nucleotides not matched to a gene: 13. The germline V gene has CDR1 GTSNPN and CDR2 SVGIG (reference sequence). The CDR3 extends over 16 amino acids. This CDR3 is CAWSAPSLTGRETQYF. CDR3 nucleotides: TGTGCCTGGAGTGCACCCTCTCTGACCGGGAGGGAGACCCAGTACTTC.

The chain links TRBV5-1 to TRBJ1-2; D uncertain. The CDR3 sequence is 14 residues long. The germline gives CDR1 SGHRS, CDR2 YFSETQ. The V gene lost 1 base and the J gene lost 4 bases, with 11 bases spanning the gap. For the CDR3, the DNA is TGCGCCAGCAGCTTGAGAGAACGGACCTATGGCTACACCTTC. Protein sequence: CASSLRERTYGYTF.

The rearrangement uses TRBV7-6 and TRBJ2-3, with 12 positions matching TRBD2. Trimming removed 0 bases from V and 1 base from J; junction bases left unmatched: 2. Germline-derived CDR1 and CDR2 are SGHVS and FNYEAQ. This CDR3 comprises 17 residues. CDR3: CASSLAASGRGTDTQYF. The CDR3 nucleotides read TGTGCCAGCAGCTTAGCTGCTAGCGGGAGGGGCACAGATACGCAGTATTTT.

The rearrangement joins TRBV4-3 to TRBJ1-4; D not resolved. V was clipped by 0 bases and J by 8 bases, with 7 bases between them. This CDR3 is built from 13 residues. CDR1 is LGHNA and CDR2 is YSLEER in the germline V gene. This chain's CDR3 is CASSQESREKLFF. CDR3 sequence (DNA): TGCGCCAGCAGCCAAGAGTCCAGGGAAAAACTGTTTTTT.

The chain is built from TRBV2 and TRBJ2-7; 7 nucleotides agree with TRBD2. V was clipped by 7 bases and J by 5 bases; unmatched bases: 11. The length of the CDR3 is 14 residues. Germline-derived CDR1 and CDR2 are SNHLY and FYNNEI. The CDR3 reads CASTRDGAGDEQYF. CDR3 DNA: TGTGCCAGCACCCGGGACGGGGCGGGGGACGAGCAGTACTTC.

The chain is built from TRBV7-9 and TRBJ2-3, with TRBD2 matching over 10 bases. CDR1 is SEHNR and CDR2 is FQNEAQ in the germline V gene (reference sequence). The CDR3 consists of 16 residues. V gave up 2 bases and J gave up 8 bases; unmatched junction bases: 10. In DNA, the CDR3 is TGTGCCAGCAGCTTATTAGAGCGGGAGGGGGAGGCTACGCAGTATTTT. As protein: CASSLLEREGEATQYF.

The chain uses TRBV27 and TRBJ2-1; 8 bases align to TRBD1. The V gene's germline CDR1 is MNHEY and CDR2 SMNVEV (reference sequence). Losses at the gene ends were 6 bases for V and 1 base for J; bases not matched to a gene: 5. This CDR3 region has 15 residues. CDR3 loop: CASSVGTGSYNEQFF. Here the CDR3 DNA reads TGTGCCAGCAGCGTGGGGACAGGTTCCTACAATGAGCAGTTCTTC.

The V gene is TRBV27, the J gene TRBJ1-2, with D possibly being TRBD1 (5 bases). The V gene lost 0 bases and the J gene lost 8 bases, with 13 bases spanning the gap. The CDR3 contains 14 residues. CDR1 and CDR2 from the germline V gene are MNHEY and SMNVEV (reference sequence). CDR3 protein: CASSLSSQGRGYTF. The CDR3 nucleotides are TGTGCCAGCAGTTTATCGAGCCAGGGTCGAGGCTACACCTTC.

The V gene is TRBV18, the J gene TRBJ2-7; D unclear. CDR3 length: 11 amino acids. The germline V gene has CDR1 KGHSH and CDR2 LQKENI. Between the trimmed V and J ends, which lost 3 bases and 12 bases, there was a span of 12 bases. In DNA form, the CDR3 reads TGTGCCAGCTCACCCAACGATATTTTGTACTTC. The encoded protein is CASSPNDILYF.

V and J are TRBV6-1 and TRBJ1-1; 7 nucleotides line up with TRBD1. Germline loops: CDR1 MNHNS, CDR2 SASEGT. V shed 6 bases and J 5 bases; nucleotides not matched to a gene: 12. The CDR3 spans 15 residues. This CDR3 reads CASRHFASGGTEAFF. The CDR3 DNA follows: TGTGCCAGCAGACACTTCGCCTCAGGGGGGACTGAAGCTTTCTTT.

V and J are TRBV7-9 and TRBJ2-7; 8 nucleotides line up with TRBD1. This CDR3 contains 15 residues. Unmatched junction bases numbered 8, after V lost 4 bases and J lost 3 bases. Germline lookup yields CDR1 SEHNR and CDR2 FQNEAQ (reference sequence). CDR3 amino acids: CASSSGGTGGYEQYF. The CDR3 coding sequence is TGTGCCAGCAGCTCTGGGGGGACAGGCGGCTACGAGCAGTACTTC.

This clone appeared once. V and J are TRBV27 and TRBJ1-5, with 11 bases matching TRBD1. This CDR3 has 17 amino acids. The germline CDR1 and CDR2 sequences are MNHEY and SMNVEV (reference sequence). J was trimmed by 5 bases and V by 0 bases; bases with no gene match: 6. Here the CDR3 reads CASSLSWDRGFDQPQHF. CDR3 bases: TGTGCCAGCAGTTTATCGTGGGACAGGGGGTTCGATCAGCCCCAGCATTTT.

The CDR3 loop is CASNGGRATDTQYF. CDR3 coding DNA: TGTGCCAGCAACGGCGGGAGGGCCACAGATACGCAGTATTTT. The V call is TRBV28, the J call TRBJ2-3; 9 bases map to TRBD2. The germline V gene encodes CDR1 MDHEN and CDR2 SYDVKM. The V gene end was trimmed by 7 bases and the J gene end by 2 bases; junction bases not matched to a gene: 4. The length of the CDR3 is 14 residues.

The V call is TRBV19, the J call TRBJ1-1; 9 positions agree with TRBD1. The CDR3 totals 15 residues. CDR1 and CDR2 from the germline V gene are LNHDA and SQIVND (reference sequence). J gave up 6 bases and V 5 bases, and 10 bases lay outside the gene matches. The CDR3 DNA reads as TGTGCCAGTAGTCTGGCGCGGACAGGGGCAGCTGAAGCTTTCTTT. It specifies CASSLARTGAAEAFF.

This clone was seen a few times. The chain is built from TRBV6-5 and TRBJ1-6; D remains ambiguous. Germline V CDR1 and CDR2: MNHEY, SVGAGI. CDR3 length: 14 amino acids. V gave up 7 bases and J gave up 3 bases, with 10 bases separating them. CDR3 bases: TGTGCCAGCACGGGGAGGAGCTATAATTCACCCCTCCACTTT. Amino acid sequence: CASTGRSYNSPLHF.

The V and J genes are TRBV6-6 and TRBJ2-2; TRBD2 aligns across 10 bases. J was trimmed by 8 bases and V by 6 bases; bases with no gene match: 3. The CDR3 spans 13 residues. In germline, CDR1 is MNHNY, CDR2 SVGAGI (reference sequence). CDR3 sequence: CASRTSGTGELFF. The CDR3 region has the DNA TGTGCCAGCAGAACTAGCGGGACTGGGGAGCTGTTTTTT.

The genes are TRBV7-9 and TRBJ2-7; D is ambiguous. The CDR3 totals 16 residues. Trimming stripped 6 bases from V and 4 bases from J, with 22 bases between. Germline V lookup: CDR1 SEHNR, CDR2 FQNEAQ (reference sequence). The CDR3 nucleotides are TGTGCCAGCAGTCCACCCACCGGGCCCCCATATTACGAGCAGTACTTC. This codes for CASSPPTGPPYYEQYF.

This chain's CDR3 is CASSLDRLREQFF. Written as DNA, the CDR3 is TGTGCCAGCAGCTTAGATAGGCTTCGCGAGCAGTTCTTC. The chain joins TRBV7-8 to TRBJ2-1; no reliable D call. Germline lookup yields CDR1 SGHVS and CDR2 FQNEAQ. Trimming removed 1 base from V and 10 bases from J, with 11 bases in between. The CDR3 length is 13 residues.

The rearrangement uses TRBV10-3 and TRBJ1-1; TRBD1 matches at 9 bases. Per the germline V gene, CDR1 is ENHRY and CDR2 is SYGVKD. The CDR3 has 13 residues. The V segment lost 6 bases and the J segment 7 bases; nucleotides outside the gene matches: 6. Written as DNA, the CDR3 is TGTGCCATCAGAATGACAGGGGGAGATGAAGCTTTCTTT. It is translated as CAIRMTGGDEAFF.

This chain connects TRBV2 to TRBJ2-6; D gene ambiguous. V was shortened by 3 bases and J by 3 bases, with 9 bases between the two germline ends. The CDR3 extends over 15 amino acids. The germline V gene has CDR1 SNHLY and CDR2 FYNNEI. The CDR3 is CASSDGPNGANVLTF. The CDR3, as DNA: TGTGCCAGCAGTGATGGGCCCAATGGGGCCAACGTCCTGACTTTC.

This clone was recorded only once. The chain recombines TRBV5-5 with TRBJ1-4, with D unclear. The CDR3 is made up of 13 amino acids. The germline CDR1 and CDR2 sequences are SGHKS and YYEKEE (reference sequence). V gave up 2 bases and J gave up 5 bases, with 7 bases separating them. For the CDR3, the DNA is TGTGCCAGCAGCTTACTCACGAATGAAAAACTGTTTTTT. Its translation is CASSLLTNEKLFF.

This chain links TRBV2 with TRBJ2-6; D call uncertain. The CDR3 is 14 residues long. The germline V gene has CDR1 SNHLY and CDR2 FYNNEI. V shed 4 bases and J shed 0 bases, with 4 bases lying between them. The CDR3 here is CASSGISGANVLTF. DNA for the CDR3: TGTGCCAGCAGTGGCATCTCTGGGGCCAACGTCCTGACTTTC.

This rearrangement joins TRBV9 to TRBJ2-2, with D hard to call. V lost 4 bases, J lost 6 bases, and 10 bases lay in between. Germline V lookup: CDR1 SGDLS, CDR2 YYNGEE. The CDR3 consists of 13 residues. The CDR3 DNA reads TGTGCCAGCAGCCGCCGCGAGTCCGGGGAGCTGTTTTTT. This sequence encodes CASSRRESGELFF.

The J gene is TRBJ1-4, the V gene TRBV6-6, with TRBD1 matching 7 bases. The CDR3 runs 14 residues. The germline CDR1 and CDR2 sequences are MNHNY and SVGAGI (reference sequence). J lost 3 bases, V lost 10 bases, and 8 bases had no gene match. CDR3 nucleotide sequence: TGTGCCACCGTTGACAGGGCTGCTAATGAAAAACTGTTTTTT. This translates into CATVDRAANEKLFF.

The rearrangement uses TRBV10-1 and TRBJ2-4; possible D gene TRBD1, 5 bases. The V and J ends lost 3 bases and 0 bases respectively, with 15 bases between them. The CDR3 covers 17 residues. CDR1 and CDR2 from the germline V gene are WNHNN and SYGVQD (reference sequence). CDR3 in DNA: TGCGCCAGCAGTGACTACACGGAGACAGTAGCCAAAAACATTCAGTACTTC. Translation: CASSDYTETVAKNIQYF.

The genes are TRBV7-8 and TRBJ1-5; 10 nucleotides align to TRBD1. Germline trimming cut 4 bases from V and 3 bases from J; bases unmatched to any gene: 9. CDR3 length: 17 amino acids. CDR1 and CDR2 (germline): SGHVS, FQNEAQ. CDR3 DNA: TGTGCCAGCAGCTCCGTAGGGACAGGGGTTATCAATCAGCCCCAGCATTTT. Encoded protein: CASSSVGTGVINQPQHF.

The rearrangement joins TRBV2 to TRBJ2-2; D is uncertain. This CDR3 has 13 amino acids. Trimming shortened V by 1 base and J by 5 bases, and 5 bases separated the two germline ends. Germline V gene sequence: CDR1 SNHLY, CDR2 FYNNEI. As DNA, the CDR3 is TGTGCCAGCAGTGAAGTAGGGACCGGGGAGCTGTTTTTT. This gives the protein CASSEVGTGELFF. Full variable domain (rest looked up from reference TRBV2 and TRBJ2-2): EPEVTQTPSHQVTQMGQEVILRCVPISNHLYFYWYRQILGQKVEFLVSFYNNEISEKSEIFDDQFSVERPDGSNFTLKIRSTKLEDSAMYFCASSEVGTGELFFGEGSRLTVL.

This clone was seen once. This chain's CDR3 is CASPEPHGGSDEQYF. The CDR3 DNA reads TGTGCCAGCCCAGAACCCCATGGGGGAAGCGACGAGCAGTACTTC. The V gene is TRBV6-1, the J gene TRBJ2-7; D is perhaps TRBD1 or TRBD2 (5 bases each). This CDR3 has 15 amino acids. Trimming cost V 8 bases and J 5 bases, with 22 bases left between them. Germline-derived CDR1 and CDR2 are MNHNS and SASEGT.

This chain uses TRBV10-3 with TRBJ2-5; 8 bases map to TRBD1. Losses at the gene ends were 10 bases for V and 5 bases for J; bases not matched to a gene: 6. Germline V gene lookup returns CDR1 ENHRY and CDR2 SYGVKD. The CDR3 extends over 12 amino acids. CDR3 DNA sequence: TGTGCCACCGGACAGGGCGCCGAGACCCAGTACTTC. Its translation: CATGQGAETQYF.